One TCR beta chain is described in this entry. The data were taken from a study of blood T cell repertoires in COVID-19. Study information: The samples span acute and convalescent COVID-19 from the United States, Italy and Spain.

The germline CDR1 and CDR2 sequences are SGHRS and YFSETQ. The CDR3 sequence is 13 residues long. The V gene end was trimmed by 6 bases and the J gene end by 2 bases; junction bases not matched to a gene: 5. Per the study methods: The assay estimated nucleated cells by amplifying reference gene primers. Sequencing was performed with immunoSEQ multiplex PCR; in TCRdb, only in-frame clones are kept and a portion is missing. That table gives V, J and clone size, and the DNA gave D and trimming. This repertoire shows about 160,000 clones, just under 85% found once; its top ten account for approximately 22%.

The rearrangement uses TRBV5-1 and TRBJ2-7, with TRBD2 matching over 7 bases. Sequencing was carried out using peripheral blood. This TCR was sampled from an elderly woman with acute or convalescent COVID-19. The DNA for the CDR3 is TGCGCCAGCAACGGACTAGGGGCCTACGAGCAGTACTTC. Translating gives CASNGLGAYEQYF. Filled out from reference TRBV5-1 and TRBJ2-7, the complete variable domain reads KAGVTQTPRYLIKTRGQQVTLSCSPISGHRSVSWYQQTPGQGLQFLFEYFSETQRNKGNFPGRFSGRQFSNSRSEMNVSTLELGDSALYLCASNGLGAYEQYFGPGTRLTVT.